This T cell receptor beta chain emerged from a study of control samples from healthy donors and cancer patients (TCRdb year 2020). From cysteine to phenylalanine, the CDR3 is 16 amino acids long. Only the CDR3 DNA is retained, 48 bases long and in frame from the first base. For CDR1 and CDR2, the germline V gene lists SGDLS and YYNGEE. At the junction V is shortened by 0 bases and J by 4 bases, with 13 bases in between. Library generation was performed with the immunoSEQ multiplex PCR assay. The table comes from immuneACCESS by way of TCRdb, which keeps in-frame sequences with V and J called. Part of the clones is missing from these tables; in studies checked, under half for an unresolved V gene and the rest for unknown reasons. In this sample the table shows over 55,000 clones, approximately 90% of which occur a single time. The ten largest clones represent 0.75% to 0.95% of the sample. The table lists this clone with a count of one. Its antigen is currently not known. Base-call qualities are not available, and no considerably larger clone is one nucleotide away.

The chain links TRBV9 with TRBJ2-2, with TRBD2 tentatively as D gene (5 bases match). This clonotype was obtained from a man aged 30-40 years with colorectal cancer. The source material was PBMCs. The nucleotides read TGTGCCAGCAGCGTAGGGTGGAATGAGGGCACCGGGGAGCTGTTTTTT. Translated, it reads CASSVGWNEGTGELFF.